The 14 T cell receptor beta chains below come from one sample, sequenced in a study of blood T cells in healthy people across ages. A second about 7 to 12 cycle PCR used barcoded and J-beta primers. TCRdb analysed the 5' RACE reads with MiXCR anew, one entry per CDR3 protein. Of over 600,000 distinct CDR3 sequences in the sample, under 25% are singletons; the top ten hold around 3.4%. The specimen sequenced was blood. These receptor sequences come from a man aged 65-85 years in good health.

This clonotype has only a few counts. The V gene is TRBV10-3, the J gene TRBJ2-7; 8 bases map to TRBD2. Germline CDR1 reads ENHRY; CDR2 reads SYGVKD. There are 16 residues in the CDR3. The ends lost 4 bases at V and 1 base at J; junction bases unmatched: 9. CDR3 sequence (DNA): TGTGCCATCAGTGCCCACGGGACTAGAGAATCCTACGAGCAGTACTTC. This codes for CAISAHGTRESYEQYF.

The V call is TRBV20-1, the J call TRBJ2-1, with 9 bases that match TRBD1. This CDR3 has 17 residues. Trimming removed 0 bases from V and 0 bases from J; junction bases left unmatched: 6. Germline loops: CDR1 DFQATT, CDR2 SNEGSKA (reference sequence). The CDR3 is CSARDRQGVNSYNEQFF. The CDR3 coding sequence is TGCAGTGCTAGAGACAGACAGGGGGTTAACTCCTACAATGAGCAGTTCTTC.

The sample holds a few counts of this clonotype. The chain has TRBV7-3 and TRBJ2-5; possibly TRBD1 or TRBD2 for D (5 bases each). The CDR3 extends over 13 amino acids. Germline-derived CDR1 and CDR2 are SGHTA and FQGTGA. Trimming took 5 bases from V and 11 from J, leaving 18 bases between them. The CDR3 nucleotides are TGTGCCAGCAGCCCCCGGGACCAGGGTGAGCAGTACTTC. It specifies CASSPRDQGEQYF.

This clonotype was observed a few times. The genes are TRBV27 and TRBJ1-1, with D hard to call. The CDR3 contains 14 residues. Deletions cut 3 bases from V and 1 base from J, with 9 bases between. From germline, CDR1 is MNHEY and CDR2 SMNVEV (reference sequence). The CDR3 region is CASSLALTNTEAFF. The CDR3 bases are TGTGCCAGCAGTTTGGCCCTGACGAACACTGAAGCTTTCTTT.

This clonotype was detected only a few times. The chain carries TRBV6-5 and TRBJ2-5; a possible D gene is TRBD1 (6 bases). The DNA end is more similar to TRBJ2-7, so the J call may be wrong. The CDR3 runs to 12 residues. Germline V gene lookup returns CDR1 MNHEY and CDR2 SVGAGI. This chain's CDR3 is CASRQGNHEQYF. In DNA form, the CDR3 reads TGTGCCAGCAGACAGGGTAACCACGAGCAGTACTTC.

In nucleotides, the CDR3 is TGCAGTGCTTCAGACACAGATACGCAGTATTTT. Residues: CSASDTDTQYF. This chain links TRBV20-1 with TRBJ2-3; no reliable D call. The CDR3 length is 11 residues. Germline CDR1 and CDR2: DFQATT and SNEGSKA (reference sequence). Trimming cost V 5 bases and J 2 bases, with 5 bases left between them.

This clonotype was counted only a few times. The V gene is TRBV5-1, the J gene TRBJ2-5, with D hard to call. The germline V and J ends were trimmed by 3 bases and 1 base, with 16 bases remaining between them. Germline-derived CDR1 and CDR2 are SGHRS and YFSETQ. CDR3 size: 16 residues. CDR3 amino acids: CASSSGLGILQETQYF. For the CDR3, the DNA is TGCGCCAGCAGCTCCGGGTTAGGCATCCTCCAAGAGACCCAGTACTTC. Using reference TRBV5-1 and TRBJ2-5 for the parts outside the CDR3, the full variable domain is KAGVTQTPRYLIKTRGQQVTLSCSPISGHRSVSWYQQTPGQGLQFLFEYFSETQRNKGNFPGRFSGRQFSNSRSEMNVSTLELGDSALYLCASSSGLGILQETQYFGPGTRLLVL.

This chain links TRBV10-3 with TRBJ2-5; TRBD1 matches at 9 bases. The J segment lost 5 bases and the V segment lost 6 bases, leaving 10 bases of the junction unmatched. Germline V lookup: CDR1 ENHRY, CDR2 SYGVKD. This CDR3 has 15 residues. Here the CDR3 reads CAIRDIDRGEETQYF. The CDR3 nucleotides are TGTGCCATCAGAGATATCGACAGGGGGGAGGAGACCCAGTACTTC.

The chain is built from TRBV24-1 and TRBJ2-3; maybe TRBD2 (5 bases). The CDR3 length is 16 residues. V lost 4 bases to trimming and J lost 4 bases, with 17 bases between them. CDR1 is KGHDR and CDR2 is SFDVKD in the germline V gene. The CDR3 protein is CATSDPQLLRADTQYF. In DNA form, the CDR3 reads TGTGCCACCAGTGACCCACAGCTATTGAGGGCAGATACGCAGTATTTT.

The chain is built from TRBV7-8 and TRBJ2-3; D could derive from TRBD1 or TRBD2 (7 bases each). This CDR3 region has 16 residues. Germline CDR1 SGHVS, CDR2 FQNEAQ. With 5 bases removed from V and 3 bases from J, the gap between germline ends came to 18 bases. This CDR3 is CASSGRGGRGTDTQYF. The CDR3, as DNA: TGTGCCAGCAGCGGGCGCGGGGGCAGGGGGACAGATACGCAGTATTTT.

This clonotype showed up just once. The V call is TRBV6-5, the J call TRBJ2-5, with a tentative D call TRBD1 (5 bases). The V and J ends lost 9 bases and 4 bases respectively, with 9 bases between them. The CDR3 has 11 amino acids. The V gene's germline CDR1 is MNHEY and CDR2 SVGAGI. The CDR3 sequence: CASGRAETQYF. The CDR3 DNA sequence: TGTGCCAGTGGCAGGGCAGAGACCCAGTACTTC.

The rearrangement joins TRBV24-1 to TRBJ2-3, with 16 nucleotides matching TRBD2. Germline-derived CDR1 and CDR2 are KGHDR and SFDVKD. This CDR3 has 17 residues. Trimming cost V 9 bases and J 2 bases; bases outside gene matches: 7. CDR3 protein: CATARGTSGRVTDTQYF. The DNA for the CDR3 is TGTGCCACCGCCAGAGGGACTAGCGGGAGGGTCACAGATACGCAGTATTTT.

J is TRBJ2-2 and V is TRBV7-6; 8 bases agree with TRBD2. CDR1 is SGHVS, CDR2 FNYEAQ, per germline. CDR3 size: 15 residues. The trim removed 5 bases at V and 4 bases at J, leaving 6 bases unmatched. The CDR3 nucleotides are TGTGCCAGCAGCCCGGGGGGGACGCGCACCGGGGAGCTGTTTTTT. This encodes CASSPGGTRTGELFF.

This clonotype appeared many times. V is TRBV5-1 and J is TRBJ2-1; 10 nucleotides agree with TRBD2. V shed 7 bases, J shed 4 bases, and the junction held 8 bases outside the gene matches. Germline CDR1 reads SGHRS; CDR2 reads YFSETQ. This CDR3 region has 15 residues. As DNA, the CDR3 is TGCGCCAGCTCTATGGCTAGCGGGAGTTACAATGAGCAGTTCTTC. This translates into CASSMASGSYNEQFF.